This TCR beta chain was captured in a study of blood T cell repertoires in COVID-19. J lost 0 bases, V lost 5 bases, and 5 bases had no gene match. The germline CDR1 and CDR2 sequences are LNHDA and SQIVND (reference sequence). The CDR3 sequence is 15 residues long. Original methodology: Reference gene primer amplification gave estimated nucleated cell counts. Only in-frame clones appear in the TCRdb table, and some are missing; sequencing was by immunoSEQ multiplex PCR. For V, J and clone size, that table is used; D and trimming come from the DNA. The repertoire has under 550,000 clones, approximately 90% of them found once; the top ten carry 0.8% to 0.85%.

Sequenced input: peripheral blood. The rearrangement uses TRBV19 and TRBJ1-1; 8 bases agree with TRBD1. The receptor was isolated from a man between 18 and 29 years old with COVID-19, enrolled during active disease. CDR3 residues: CASSYQGAVNTEAFF. CDR3 coding DNA: TGTGCCAGTAGTTATCAGGGGGCGGTGAACACTGAAGCTTTCTTT.